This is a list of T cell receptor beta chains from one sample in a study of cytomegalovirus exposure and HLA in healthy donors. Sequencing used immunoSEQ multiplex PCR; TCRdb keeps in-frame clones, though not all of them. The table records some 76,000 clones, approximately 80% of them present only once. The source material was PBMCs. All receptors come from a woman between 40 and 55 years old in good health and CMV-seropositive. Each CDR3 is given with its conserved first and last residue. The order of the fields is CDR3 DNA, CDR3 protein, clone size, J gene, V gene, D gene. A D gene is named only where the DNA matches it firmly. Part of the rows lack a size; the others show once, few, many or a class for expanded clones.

cdr3_nt: TGTGCCAGTAGTTTACGGGACACTGGGGGACAAGAGACCCAGTACTTC
cdr3_aa: CASSLRDTGGQETQYF
clone_size: .
j_call: TRBJ2-5
v_call: TRBV19
d_call: .

cdr3_nt: TGTGCCAGTAGTCGACTAGCGGGGGGCCAAGAGACCCAGTACTTC
cdr3_aa: CASSRLAGGQETQYF
clone_size: .
j_call: TRBJ2-5
v_call: TRBV19
d_call: TRBD2

cdr3_nt: TGTGCCAGCAGCCAAGTTCGAGTTTCACCCCTCCACTTT
cdr3_aa: CASSQVRVSPLHF
clone_size: .
j_call: TRBJ1-6
v_call: TRBV14
d_call: .

cdr3_nt: TGCGCCAGCAGCCAACAGACTAGCGGGGGCGCGAAATCCTACGAGCAGTACTTC
cdr3_aa: CASSQQTSGGAKSYEQYF
clone_size: medium-sized
j_call: TRBJ2-7
v_call: TRBV4-1
d_call: TRBD2

cdr3_nt: TGCGCCAGCAGCCAAGATCTAACTAGCGGGGGGGGCTCCTACAATGAGCAGTTCTTC
cdr3_aa: CASSQDLTSGGGSYNEQFF
clone_size: .
j_call: TRBJ2-1
v_call: TRBV4-3
d_call: TRBD2

cdr3_nt: TGTGCCAGCAGCGTAGGGACAGGGAGCTATGGCTACACCTTC
cdr3_aa: CASSVGTGSYGYTF
clone_size: .
j_call: TRBJ1-2
v_call: TRBV7-6
d_call: TRBD1

cdr3_nt: TGTGCCAGCTCACCAGCGGTAACTAATGAAAAACTGTTTTTT
cdr3_aa: CASSPAVTNEKLFF
clone_size: .
j_call: TRBJ1-4
v_call: TRBV18
d_call: .

cdr3_nt: TGCAGCGTTGAGACACACACAGATACGCAGTATTTT
cdr3_aa: CSVETHTDTQYF
clone_size: .
j_call: TRBJ2-3
v_call: TRBV29-1
d_call: .

cdr3_nt: TGTGCCTGGAACCTAGCGGGGGGCGGGATCTACAATGAGCAGTTCTTC
cdr3_aa: CAWNLAGGGIYNEQFF
clone_size: few
j_call: TRBJ2-1
v_call: TRBV30
d_call: TRBD2

cdr3_nt: TGTGCCAGCAGCCGAGCGAATCAGCCCCAGCATTTT
cdr3_aa: CASSRANQPQHF
clone_size: .
j_call: TRBJ1-5
v_call: TRBV14
d_call: .

cdr3_nt: TGTGCCAGCAGCTTAACGGGGGGCACAGATACGCAGTATTTT
cdr3_aa: CASSLTGGTDTQYF
clone_size: .
j_call: TRBJ2-3
v_call: TRBV7-2
d_call: .

cdr3_nt: TGTGCCAGCAGCTTAGCCGGGAACTCCCCCCTCCACTTT
cdr3_aa: CASSLAGNSPLHF
clone_size: .
j_call: TRBJ1-6
v_call: TRBV7-9
d_call: .

cdr3_nt: TGCGCCAGCAGGGAACAGGGGCCCGCTGAAGCTTTCTTT
cdr3_aa: CASREQGPAEAFF
clone_size: .
j_call: TRBJ1-1
v_call: TRBV5-1
d_call: TRBD1

cdr3_nt: TGTGCCAGTAAGACGGGGGGAACATACAATGAGCAGTTCTTC
cdr3_aa: CASKTGGTYNEQFF
clone_size: .
j_call: TRBJ2-1
v_call: TRBV19
d_call: TRBD2

cdr3_nt: TGTGCCAGCAGTTTATGGGCAGACAGCTCCTACGAGCAGTACTTC
cdr3_aa: CASSLWADSSYEQYF
clone_size: .
j_call: TRBJ2-7
v_call: TRBV28
d_call: .

cdr3_nt: TGTGCCAGCAGCCAAGAAGCAGGGCAGGTGCAGCCCCAGCATTTT
cdr3_aa: CASSQEAGQVQPQHF
clone_size: .
j_call: TRBJ1-5
v_call: TRBV4-2
d_call: .

cdr3_nt: TGTGCCAGCAGCCCTCGGGACAGTAATGAAAAACTGTTTTTT
cdr3_aa: CASSPRDSNEKLFF
clone_size: .
j_call: TRBJ1-4
v_call: TRBV9
d_call: TRBD1

cdr3_nt: TGTGCCAGCAGCGAGGGGACAAGGGGACCCTACGAGCAGTACTTC
cdr3_aa: CASSEGTRGPYEQYF
clone_size: .
j_call: TRBJ2-7
v_call: TRBV9
d_call: .

cdr3_nt: TGTGCCAGCAGTGAACAAGAAAAACTGTTTTTT
cdr3_aa: CASSEQEKLFF
clone_size: .
j_call: TRBJ1-4
v_call: TRBV2
d_call: .

cdr3_nt: TGTGCCAGCAGCGTGAGCGGGGGGAATTTGAATGAGCAGTTCTTC
cdr3_aa: CASSVSGGNLNEQFF
clone_size: .
j_call: TRBJ2-1
v_call: TRBV13
d_call: TRBD2

cdr3_nt: TGTGCCAGCAGCCATGTCACAGGGTCCTCCGGCTACACCTTC
cdr3_aa: CASSHVTGSSGYTF
clone_size: .
j_call: TRBJ1-2
v_call: TRBV4-2
d_call: .

cdr3_nt: TGTGCCACCAGCAGAGATTGGGCTACCCCTCGGAATGAGCAGTTCTTC
cdr3_aa: CATSRDWATPRNEQFF
clone_size: few
j_call: TRBJ2-1
v_call: TRBV15
d_call: .

cdr3_nt: TGTGCCAGCAGTTCCGGACAGGACAATCAGCCCCAGCATTTT
cdr3_aa: CASSSGQDNQPQHF
clone_size: .
j_call: TRBJ1-5
v_call: TRBV6-6
d_call: TRBD1

cdr3_nt: TGCGCCAGCAGCTTGGAGCCAGGTAGGAACACTGAAGCTTTCTTT
cdr3_aa: CASSLEPGRNTEAFF
clone_size: .
j_call: TRBJ1-1
v_call: TRBV5-1
d_call: .

cdr3_nt: TGTGCCAGCAGCTTCGGACAGGGACTCTACGAGCAGTACTTC
cdr3_aa: CASSFGQGLYEQYF
clone_size: .
j_call: TRBJ2-7
v_call: TRBV9
d_call: TRBD1

cdr3_nt: TGTGCCAGTAAGAAGGGACAGTCGAACACTGAAGCTTTCTTT
cdr3_aa: CASKKGQSNTEAFF
clone_size: .
j_call: TRBJ1-1
v_call: TRBV19
d_call: TRBD1

cdr3_nt: TGTGCCAGCAGCCTAGGCAGCCAAGAGACCCAGTACTTC
cdr3_aa: CASSLGSQETQYF
clone_size: once
j_call: TRBJ2-5
v_call: TRBV27
d_call: .

cdr3_nt: TGTGCCAGCAGCGGAAGACAGGGAACTTGGGATGAAGCTTTCTTT
cdr3_aa: CASSGRQGTWDEAFF
clone_size: .
j_call: TRBJ1-1
v_call: TRBV7-2
d_call: TRBD1

cdr3_nt: TGTGCCAGCAGTTCTACAGGACGGTGGATGAACACTGAAGCTTTCTTT
cdr3_aa: CASSSTGRWMNTEAFF
clone_size: .
j_call: TRBJ1-1
v_call: TRBV6-5
d_call: .